This T cell receptor beta chain appears in the sequencing data of a study of cytomegalovirus exposure and HLA in healthy donors. The study, taken as a whole, reports: Among TCR beta chains, those listed as cytomegalovirus-associated numbered about 160. In vitro checks showed that a few CMV-associated chains really do target CMV antigens.

Generated by immunoSEQ multiplex PCR, the TCRdb table keeps only in-frame clones and is missing some. The sample lists under 250,000 clones, around 90% occurring once. Germline values: CDR1 MNHNS, CDR2 SASEGT. This CDR3 is built from 17 residues. The V segment lost 2 bases and the J segment 0 bases; nucleotides outside the gene matches: 8. This clone was recorded only once. Its matching antigen is unknown. The sequencing input was PBMCs. The chain combines TRBV6-1 with TRBJ1-1, with TRBD1 matching over 8 bases. The receptor's source is a young woman in good health and CMV-seropositive. Here the CDR3 reads CASSENRGWLMNTEAFF. The CDR3 nucleotides are TGTGCCAGCAGTGAAAACAGGGGGTGGCTGATGAACACTGAAGCTTTCTTT.